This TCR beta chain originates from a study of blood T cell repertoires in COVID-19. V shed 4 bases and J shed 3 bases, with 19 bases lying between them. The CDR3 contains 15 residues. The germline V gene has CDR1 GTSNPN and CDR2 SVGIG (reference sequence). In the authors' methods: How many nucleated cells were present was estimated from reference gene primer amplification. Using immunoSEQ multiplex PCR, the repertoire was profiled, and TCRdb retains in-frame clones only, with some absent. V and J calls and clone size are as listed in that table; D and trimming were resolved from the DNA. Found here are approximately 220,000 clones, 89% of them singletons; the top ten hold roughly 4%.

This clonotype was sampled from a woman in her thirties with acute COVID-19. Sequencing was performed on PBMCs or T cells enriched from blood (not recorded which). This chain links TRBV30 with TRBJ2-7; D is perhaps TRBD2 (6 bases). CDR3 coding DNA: TGTGCCTGGACCCCGGGGACGGCGGGGTACTACGAGCAGTACTTC. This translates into CAWTPGTAGYYEQYF. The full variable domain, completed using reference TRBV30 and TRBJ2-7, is SQTIHQWPATLVQPVGSPLSLECTVEGTSNPNLYWYRQAAGRGLQLLFYSVGIGQISSEVPQNLSASRPQDRQFILSSKKLLLSDSGFYLCAWTPGTAGYYEQYFGPGTRLTVT.